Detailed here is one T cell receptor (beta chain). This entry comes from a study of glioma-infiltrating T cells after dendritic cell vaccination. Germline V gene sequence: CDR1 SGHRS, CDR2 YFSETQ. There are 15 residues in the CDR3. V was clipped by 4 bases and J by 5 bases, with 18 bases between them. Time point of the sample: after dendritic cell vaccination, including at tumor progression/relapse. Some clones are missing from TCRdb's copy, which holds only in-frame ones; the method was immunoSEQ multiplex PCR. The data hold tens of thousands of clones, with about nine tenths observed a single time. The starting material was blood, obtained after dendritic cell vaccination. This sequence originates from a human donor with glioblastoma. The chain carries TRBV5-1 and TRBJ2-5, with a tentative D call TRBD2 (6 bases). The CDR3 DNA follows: TGCGCCAGCAGCGGCGGTGGTGGGGGGAGCGAGACCCAGTACTTC. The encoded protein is CASSGGGGGSETQYF. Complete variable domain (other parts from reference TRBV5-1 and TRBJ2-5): KAGVTQTPRYLIKTRGQQVTLSCSPISGHRSVSWYQQTPGQGLQFLFEYFSETQRNKGNFPGRFSGRQFSNSRSEMNVSTLELGDSALYLCASSGGGGGSETQYFGPGTRLLVL.